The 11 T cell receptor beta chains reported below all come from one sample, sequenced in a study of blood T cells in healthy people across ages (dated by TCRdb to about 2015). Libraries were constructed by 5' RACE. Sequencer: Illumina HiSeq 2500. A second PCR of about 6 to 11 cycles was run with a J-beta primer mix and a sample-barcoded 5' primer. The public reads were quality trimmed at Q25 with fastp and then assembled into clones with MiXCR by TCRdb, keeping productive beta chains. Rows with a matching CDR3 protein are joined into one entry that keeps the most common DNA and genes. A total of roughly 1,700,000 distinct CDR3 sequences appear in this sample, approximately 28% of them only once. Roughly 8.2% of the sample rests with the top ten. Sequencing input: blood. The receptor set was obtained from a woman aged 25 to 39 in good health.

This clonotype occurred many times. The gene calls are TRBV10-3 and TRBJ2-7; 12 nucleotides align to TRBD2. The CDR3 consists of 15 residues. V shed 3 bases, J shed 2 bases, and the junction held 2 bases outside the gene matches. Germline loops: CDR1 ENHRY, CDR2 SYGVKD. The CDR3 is CAISDRTSGAYEQYF. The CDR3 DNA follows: TGTGCCATCAGTGATAGGACTAGCGGGGCCTACGAGCAGTACTTC.

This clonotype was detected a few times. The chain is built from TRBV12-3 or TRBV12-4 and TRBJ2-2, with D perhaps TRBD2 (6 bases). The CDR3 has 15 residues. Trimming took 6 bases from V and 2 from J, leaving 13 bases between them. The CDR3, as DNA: TGTGCCAGCAGGGGGGGTTCAGTTAACACCGGGGAGCTGTTTTTT. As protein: CASRGGSVNTGELFF.

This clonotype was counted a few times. CDR3 coding DNA: TGTGCCAGCAGTCTTGCGGCGTACGAGCGGTACTTC. Translating it yields CASSLAAYERYF. The V gene is TRBV7-9, the J gene TRBJ2-5; D gene unclear. This CDR3 has 12 residues. V gave up 6 bases and J gave up 13 bases, with 18 bases separating them. CDR1 and CDR2 (germline): SEHNR, FQNEAQ (reference sequence).

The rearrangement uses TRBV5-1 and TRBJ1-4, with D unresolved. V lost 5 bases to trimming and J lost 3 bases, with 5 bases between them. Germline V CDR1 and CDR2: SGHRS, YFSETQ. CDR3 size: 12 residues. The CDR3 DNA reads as TGCGCCAGCAGTACTGCTAATGAAAAACTGTTTTTT. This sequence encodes CASSTANEKLFF.

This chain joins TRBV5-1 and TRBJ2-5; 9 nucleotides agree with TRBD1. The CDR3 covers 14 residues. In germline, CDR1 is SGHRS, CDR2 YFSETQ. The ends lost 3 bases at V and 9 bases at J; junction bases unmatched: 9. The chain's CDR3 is CASSWDRAPLSQYF. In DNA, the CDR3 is TGCGCCAGCAGCTGGGACAGGGCCCCGTTGTCCCAGTACTTC.

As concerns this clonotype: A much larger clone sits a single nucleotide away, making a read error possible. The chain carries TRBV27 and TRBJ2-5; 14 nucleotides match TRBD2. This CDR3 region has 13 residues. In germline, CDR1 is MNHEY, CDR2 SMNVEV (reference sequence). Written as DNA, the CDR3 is TGTGTCAGCAGTCGGGGACTAGCGGGGGAGCAGTACTTC. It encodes CVSSRGLAGEQYF.

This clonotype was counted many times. Written as DNA, the CDR3 is TGTGCCAGCAGCGACCTCAGCCCCCTCCTAGCGGGAGCCTCCTACGAGCAGTACTTC. This sequence encodes CASSDLSPLLAGASYEQYF. The chain combines TRBV3-1 with TRBJ2-7, with 10 bases fitting TRBD2. Germline CDR1 and CDR2: LGHDT and YNNKEL (reference sequence). This CDR3 is built from 19 residues. Losses at the gene ends were 5 bases for V and 0 bases for J; bases not matched to a gene: 16.

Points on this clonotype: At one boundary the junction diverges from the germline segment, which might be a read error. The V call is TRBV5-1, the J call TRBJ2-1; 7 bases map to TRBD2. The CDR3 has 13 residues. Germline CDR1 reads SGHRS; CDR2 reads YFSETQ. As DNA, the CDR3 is TGCGTCAGCAGCCTATTACTAGCGACTGAGCAGTTCTTC. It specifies CVSSLLLATEQFF.

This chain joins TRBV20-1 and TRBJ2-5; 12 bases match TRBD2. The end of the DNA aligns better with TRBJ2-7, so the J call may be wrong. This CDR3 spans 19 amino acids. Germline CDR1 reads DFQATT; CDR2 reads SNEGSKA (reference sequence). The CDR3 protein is CSAAKALLAGGVLGHEQYF. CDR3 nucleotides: TGCAGTGCCGCCAAAGCCTTACTAGCGGGAGGAGTACTAGGCCACGAGCAGTACTTC.

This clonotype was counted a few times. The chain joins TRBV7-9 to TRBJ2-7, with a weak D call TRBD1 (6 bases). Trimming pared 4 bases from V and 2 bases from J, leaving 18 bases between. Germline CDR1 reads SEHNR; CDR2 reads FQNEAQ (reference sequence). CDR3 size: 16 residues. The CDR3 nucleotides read TGTGCCAGCAGCTACCCCCCACAGGGTGATACCTACGAGCAGTACTTC. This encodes CASSYPPQGDTYEQYF.

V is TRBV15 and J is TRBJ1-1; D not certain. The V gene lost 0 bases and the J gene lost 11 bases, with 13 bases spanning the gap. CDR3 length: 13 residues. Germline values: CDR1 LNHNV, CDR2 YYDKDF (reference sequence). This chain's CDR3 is CATSRDPLVGAFF. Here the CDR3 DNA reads TGTGCCACCAGCAGAGATCCTCTAGTAGGGGCTTTCTTT.